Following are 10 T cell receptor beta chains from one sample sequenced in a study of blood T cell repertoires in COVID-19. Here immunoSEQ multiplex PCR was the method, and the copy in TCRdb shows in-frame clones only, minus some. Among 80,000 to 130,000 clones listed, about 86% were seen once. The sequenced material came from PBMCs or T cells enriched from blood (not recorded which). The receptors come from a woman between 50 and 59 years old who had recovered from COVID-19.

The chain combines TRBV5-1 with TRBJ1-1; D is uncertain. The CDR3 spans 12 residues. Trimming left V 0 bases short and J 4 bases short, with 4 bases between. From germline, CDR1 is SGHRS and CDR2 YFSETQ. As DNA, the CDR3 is TGCGCCAGCAGCTTGGTCGGCACTGAAGCTTTCTTT. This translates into CASSLVGTEAFF.

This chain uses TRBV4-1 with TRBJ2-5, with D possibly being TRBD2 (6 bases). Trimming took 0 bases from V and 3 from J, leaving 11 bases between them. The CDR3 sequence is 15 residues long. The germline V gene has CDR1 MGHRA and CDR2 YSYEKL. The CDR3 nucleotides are TGCGCCAGCAGCCAAGAACAAAGGGAGGAAGAGACCCAGTACTTC. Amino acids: CASSQEQREEETQYF.

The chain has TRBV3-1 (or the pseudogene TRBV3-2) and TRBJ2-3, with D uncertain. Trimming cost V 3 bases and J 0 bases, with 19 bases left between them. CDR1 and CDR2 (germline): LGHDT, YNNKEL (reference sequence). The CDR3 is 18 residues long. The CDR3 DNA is TGTGCCAGCAGCCAGCCTGCACACCTTCTTTCTAGCACAGATACGCAGTATTTT. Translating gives CASSQPAHLLSSTDTQYF.

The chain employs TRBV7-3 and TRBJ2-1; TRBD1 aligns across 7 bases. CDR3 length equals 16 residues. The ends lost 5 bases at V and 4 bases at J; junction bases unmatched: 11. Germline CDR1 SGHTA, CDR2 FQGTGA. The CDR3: CASSVGNGRGYNEQFF. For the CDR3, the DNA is TGTGCCAGCAGCGTCGGTAACGGCAGGGGGTACAATGAGCAGTTCTTC. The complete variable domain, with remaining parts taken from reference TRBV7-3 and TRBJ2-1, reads GAGVSQTPSNKVTEKGKYVELRCDPISGHTALYWYRQSLGQGPEFLIYFQGTGAADDSGLPNDRFFAVRPEGSVSTLKIQRTERGDSAVYLCASSVGNGRGYNEQFFGPGTRLTVL.

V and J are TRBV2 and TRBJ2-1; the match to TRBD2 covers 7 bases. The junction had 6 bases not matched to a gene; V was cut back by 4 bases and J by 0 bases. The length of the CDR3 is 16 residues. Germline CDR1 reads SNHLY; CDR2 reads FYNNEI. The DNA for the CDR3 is TGTGCCAGCAGTGTTACCGGGGGGAGCTCCTACAATGAGCAGTTCTTC. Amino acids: CASSVTGGSSYNEQFF.

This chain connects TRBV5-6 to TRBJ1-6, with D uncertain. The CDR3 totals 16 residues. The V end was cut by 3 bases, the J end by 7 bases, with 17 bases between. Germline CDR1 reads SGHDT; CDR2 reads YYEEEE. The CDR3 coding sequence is TGTGCCAGCAGCTCTCTACGGCAGGCGCCGAATTCACCCCTCCACTTT. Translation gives CASSSLRQAPNSPLHF.

The CDR3 region is CASSLFGQGMGYTF. The DNA for the CDR3 is TGTGCCAGCAGCTTGTTTGGACAGGGAATGGGCTACACCTTC. This chain links TRBV5-5 with TRBJ1-2, with 8 bases identical to TRBD1. V gave up 1 base and J gave up 8 bases; unmatched junction bases: 7. Germline CDR1 and CDR2: SGHKS and YYEKEE (reference sequence). The CDR3 length is 14 residues.

CDR3 bases: TGCGCCAGCAGCTACGACGGCGGGAGCAGATCCGGGGAGCTGTTTTTT. This codes for CASSYDGGSRSGELFF. This chain links TRBV5-1 with TRBJ2-2; 7 nucleotides line up with TRBD2. This CDR3 contains 16 residues. Germline V gene sequence: CDR1 SGHRS, CDR2 YFSETQ. V lost 3 bases to trimming and J lost 6 bases; unmatched junction nucleotides: 11.

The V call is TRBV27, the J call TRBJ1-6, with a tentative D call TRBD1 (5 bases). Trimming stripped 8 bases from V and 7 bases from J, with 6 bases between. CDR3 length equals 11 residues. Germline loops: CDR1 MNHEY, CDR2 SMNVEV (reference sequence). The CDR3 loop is CASGHNSPLHF. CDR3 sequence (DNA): TGTGCCAGCGGACACAATTCACCCCTCCACTTT.

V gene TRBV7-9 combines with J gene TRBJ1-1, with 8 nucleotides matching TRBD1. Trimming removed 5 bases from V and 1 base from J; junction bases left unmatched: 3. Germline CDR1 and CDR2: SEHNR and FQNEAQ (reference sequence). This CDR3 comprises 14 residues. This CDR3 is CASSLGQGNTEAFF. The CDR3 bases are TGTGCCAGCAGCCTCGGACAGGGGAACACTGAAGCTTTCTTT.